The 8 T cell receptor beta chains below all came from one sample that was sequenced in a study of glioma-infiltrating T cells after dendritic cell vaccination. The protocol was immunoSEQ multiplex PCR, while the TCRdb copy is restricted to in-frame clones and leaves out a portion. The sample includes some 46,000 clones, over 75% of them seen just once. As to time point: after dendritic cell vaccination, including at tumor progression/relapse. Sequences were derived from blood, sampled after dendritic cell vaccination. The receptor source for this set is a human donor with glioblastoma.

This clone was seen only once. The rearrangement links TRBV4-2 to TRBJ1-1; 8 positions agree with TRBD1. Trimming took 1 base from V and 1 from J; bases not matched to a gene: 2. Germline V gene sequence: CDR1 LGHNA, CDR2 YNFKEQ. The CDR3 sequence is 15 residues long. This CDR3 is CASSQGTGTNTEAFF. In DNA, the CDR3 is TGTGCCAGCAGCCAAGGGACAGGGACGAACACTGAAGCTTTCTTT.

V usage is TRBV7-2 and J usage is TRBJ2-7; 9 bases are shared with TRBD2. Germline values: CDR1 SGHTA, CDR2 FQGNSA. Trimming took 6 bases from V and 4 from J; bases not matched to a gene: 7. The CDR3 consists of 14 residues. CDR3 nucleotide sequence: TGTGCCAGCAGTTCGTTAGCGGGAGCGTACGAGCAGTACTTC. Residues: CASSSLAGAYEQYF. Combining the CDR3 with reference TRBV7-2 and TRBJ2-7 gives the whole variable domain GAGVSQSPSNKVTEKGKDVELRCDPISGHTALYWYRQSLGQGLEFLIYFQGNSAPDKSGLPSDRFSAERTGGSVSTLTIQRTQQEDSAVYLCASSSLAGAYEQYFGPGTRLTVT.

The chain couples TRBV7-3 to TRBJ2-7, with D possibly TRBD2 on 6 matching bases. V was pared by 4 bases and J by 6 bases, with 16 bases between. This CDR3 contains 14 residues. Germline loops: CDR1 SGHTA, CDR2 FQGTGA. CDR3 sequence reads: CASSCPREHSEQYF. Here the CDR3 DNA reads TGTGCCAGCAGCTGCCCTCGGGAGCACTCCGAGCAGTACTTC.

The V gene is TRBV18, the J gene TRBJ1-5; 7 positions agree with TRBD1. After removal of 2 bases from V and 7 bases from J, the junction contained 5 bases not matched to a gene. This CDR3 has 14 amino acids. The V gene's germline CDR1 is KGHSH and CDR2 LQKENI. The CDR3 sequence: CASSPGGGGQPQHF. As DNA, the CDR3 is TGTGCCAGCTCACCAGGAGGGGGCGGGCAGCCCCAGCATTTT.

The chain is built from TRBV9 and TRBJ2-7; no definite D call. Germline lookup yields CDR1 SGDLS and CDR2 YYNGEE. The CDR3 runs 14 residues. V was shortened by 0 bases and J by 0 bases, with 7 bases between the two germline ends. The CDR3 sequence is CASSVGPGSYEQYF. Here the CDR3 DNA reads TGTGCCAGCAGCGTAGGGCCAGGCTCCTACGAGCAGTACTTC.

V usage is TRBV6-6 and J usage is TRBJ1-2; 7 bases match TRBD1. The CDR3 is 15 residues long. V was clipped by 5 bases and J by 2 bases; unmatched bases: 8. Looked up from germline, CDR1 is MNHNY and CDR2 is SVGAGI (reference sequence). The CDR3 protein is CASSPRQGLNYGYTF. CDR3 bases: TGTGCCAGCAGTCCACGACAGGGTTTGAACTATGGCTACACCTTC.

V is TRBV4-3 and J is TRBJ1-1; 11 positions match TRBD1. Germline V gene data show CDR1 as LGHNA and CDR2 as YSLEER. The CDR3 sequence is 16 residues long. J was trimmed by 1 base and V by 4 bases; bases with no gene match: 5. The CDR3 spells CASSLGTGGPNTEAFF. In DNA form, the CDR3 reads TGCGCCAGCAGCCTTGGGACAGGGGGACCGAACACTGAAGCTTTCTTT.

V is TRBV5-1 and J is TRBJ1-1, with D hard to call. CDR1 and CDR2 from the germline V gene are SGHRS and YFSETQ. This CDR3 region has 14 residues. The ends were cut back, 4 bases at V and 3 bases at J, with 13 bases in the middle. The CDR3 region is CASSPRVGDTEAFF. Here the CDR3 DNA reads TGCGCCAGCAGCCCCCGGGTCGGGGACACTGAAGCTTTCTTT.